These T cell receptor beta chains were read from a single sample in a study of blood T cell repertoires in COVID-19. Libraries were prepared by immunoSEQ multiplex PCR; TCRdb keeps only in-frame clonotypes and omits some of them. Among about 240,000 clones, roughly 79% were seen once, and the ten largest hold 7.5% to 8%. Sequencing input: peripheral blood. These receptors were taken from an elderly woman with COVID-19, enrolled during active disease. The CDR3 runs from the conserved cysteine through the conserved F or W. D genes are given only for firm matches. Some rows mark clone size as missing; the rest say once, few, many or name a class of expanded clone.

V	J	size	D	CDR3	DNA
TRBV5-5	TRBJ2-7	NA	NA	CAGRVSNEQYF	TGTGCCGGTCGGGTTTCCAACGAGCAGTACTTC
TRBV5-1	TRBJ2-3	NA	NA	CASKIGDTQYF	TGCGCCAGCAAGATCGGAGATACGCAGTATTTT
TRBV7-9	TRBJ1-3	NA	NA	CASSFDSSGNTIYF	TGTGCCAGCAGCTTTGACAGCTCTGGAAACACCATATATTTT
TRBV6-5	TRBJ1-2	NA	TRBD1	CASSPDRASGYTF	TGTGCCAGCAGTCCCGACAGGGCGTCAGGCTACACCTTC
TRBV27	TRBJ1-6	NA	TRBD1	CASSPLGRGNRYNSPLHF	TGTGCCAGCAGTCCCCTGGGCAGGGGGAATCGCTATAATTCACCCCTCCACTTT
TRBV5-1	TRBJ2-7	NA	TRBD1	CASSLEGTVYLEQYF	TGCGCCAGCAGCTTGGAAGGGACAGTGTATCTCGAGCAGTACTTC
TRBV15	TRBJ2-2	NA	TRBD2	CATSRDRGGGTGELFF	TGTGCCACCAGCAGAGATCGAGGCGGGGGGACCGGGGAGCTGTTTTTT
TRBV11-2	TRBJ2-3	NA	NA	CASSPRQKFKTSTDTQYF	TGTGCCAGCAGCCCACGACAGAAATTTAAAACTAGCACAGATACGCAGTATTTT
TRBV10-1	TRBJ2-7	once	NA	CASSQGYEQYF	TGCGCCAGCAGTCAGGGATACGAGCAGTACTTC
TRBV6-5	TRBJ1-6	once	TRBD1	CASRQGQGNGSPLHF	TGTGCCAGCCGCCAGGGACAGGGGAATGGTTCACCCCTCCACTTT
TRBV5-1	TRBJ1-6	NA	TRBD1	CASSGGTGDNSPLHF	TGCGCCAGCAGCGGGGGGACAGGGGATAATTCACCCCTCCACTTT
TRBV19	TRBJ1-2	NA	TRBD1	CASSTDRDNYGYTF	TGTGCCAGTAGTACGGACAGGGACAACTATGGCTACACCTTC
TRBV30	TRBJ2-7	once	NA	CAWSKLQGSYEQYF	TGTGCCTGGAGTAAGTTGCAGGGGTCCTACGAGCAGTACTTC
TRBV6-2/TRBV6-3	TRBJ2-2	NA	NA	CASSLWGAGTGELFF	TGTGCCAGCAGCCTCTGGGGTGCGGGGACCGGGGAGCTGTTTTTT
TRBV12-2	TRBJ1-3	few	NA	CASHTTGGPGNTIYF	TGTGCAAGTCACACGACAGGGGGACCCGGAAACACCATATATTTT
TRBV5-6	TRBJ2-7	few	NA	CASSLAGSSYEQYF	TGTGCCAGCAGCTTGGCCGGGAGCTCCTACGAGCAGTACTTC
TRBV25-1	TRBJ2-7	NA	NA	CASSNDFYGGSYEQYF	TGTGCCAGCAGTAACGACTTTTACGGGGGCTCCTACGAGCAGTACTTC
TRBV7-2	TRBJ1-2	NA	NA	CASSLFLVREAAGYTF	TGTGCCAGCAGCTTATTCCTCGTCAGGGAGGCAGCTGGCTACACCTTC
TRBV19	TRBJ1-5	NA	NA	CATEGETDNQPQHF	TGTGCCACCGAGGGGGAGACAGACAATCAGCCCCAGCATTTT
TRBV7-2	TRBJ2-1	NA	NA	CASSPGGTLKEQFF	TGTGCCAGCAGCCCTGGGGGGACCTTAAAAGAGCAGTTCTTC
TRBV3-1/TRBV3-2	TRBJ1-3	NA	NA	CASSQDPPGPAGNTIYF	TGTGCCAGCAGCCAAGATCCCCCAGGGCCCGCTGGAAACACCATATATTTT
TRBV7-9	TRBJ1-2	NA	NA	CASSLGGGGGYTF	TGTGCCAGCAGCTTAGGAGGGGGTGGTGGCTACACCTTC
TRBV13	TRBJ2-3	NA	TRBD2	CASSLSGLAVTLSTDTQYF	TGTGCCAGCAGCTTATCGGGGCTAGCGGTCACCCTGAGCACAGATACGCAGTATTTT
TRBV3-1/TRBV3-2	TRBJ2-7	NA	NA	CASSRQRVDYEQYF	TGTGCCAGCAGCCGGCAGCGAGTGGACTACGAGCAGTACTTC
TRBV2	TRBJ2-5	NA	TRBD2	CASSGPGLAGQETQYF	TGTGCCAGCAGTGGGCCGGGACTAGCGGGGCAAGAGACCCAGTACTTC
TRBV11-3	TRBJ2-5	NA	TRBD1	CASSHDRGRSETQYF	TGTGCCAGCAGCCACGACAGGGGGCGCTCGGAGACCCAGTACTTC
TRBV11-3	TRBJ2-3	NA	TRBD1	CASSLGAGQGGTDTQYF	TGTGCCAGCAGCTTAGGAGCCGGACAGGGGGGGACAGATACGCAGTATTTT
TRBV5-4	TRBJ1-6	NA	NA	CASSFGVWGANSPLHF	TGTGCCAGCAGCTTCGGAGTTTGGGGAGCTAATTCACCCCTCCACTTT
TRBV19	TRBJ2-1	NA	TRBD2	CASRTSWGEQFF	TGTGCCAGTAGGACTAGCTGGGGTGAGCAGTTCTTC
TRBV15	TRBJ2-1	NA	TRBD2	CATSSLAGGEYNEQFF	TGTGCCACCAGCAGCCTAGCGGGGGGGGAATACAATGAGCAGTTCTTC
TRBV30	TRBJ2-7	NA	TRBD1	CAWSVGGQGSEQYF	TGTGCCTGGAGTGTCGGGGGACAGGGGTCCGAGCAGTACTTC
TRBV6-2/TRBV6-3	TRBJ2-3	once	TRBD2	CASSKTSGLTDTQYF	TGTGCCAGCAGTAAAACTAGCGGGCTCACAGATACGCAGTATTTT
TRBV2	TRBJ2-5	NA	TRBD2	CASSEDSGGIQETQYF	TGTGCCAGCAGTGAAGATAGCGGGGGAATTCAAGAGACCCAGTACTTC
TRBV11-3	TRBJ2-2	NA	TRBD2	CASSPGTSDLLTGELFF	TGTGCCAGCAGCCCCGGGACTAGCGATTTATTAACCGGGGAGCTGTTTTTT
TRBV5-4	TRBJ1-1	NA	TRBD1	CASSPVQGSTEAFF	TGTGCCAGCAGCCCGGTACAGGGGAGCACTGAAGCTTTCTTT
TRBV7-8	TRBJ2-3	NA	TRBD2	CASSFSGRGYDTDTQYF	TGTGCCAGCAGCTTTAGCGGGAGGGGTTACGACACAGATACGCAGTATTTT
TRBV7-2	TRBJ2-2	NA	NA	CASRTILTGPTGELFF	TGTGCCAGCAGGACGATATTGACAGGCCCCACCGGGGAGCTGTTTTTT